This T cell receptor (beta chain) is drawn from a study of blood T cells in healthy people across ages. Germline V gives CDR1 SQVTM, CDR2 ANQGSEA. V lost 5 bases, J lost 1 base, and 17 bases lay in between. CDR3 size: 16 residues. In this sample, this clonotype turned up a few times. A second PCR of 7 to 11 cycles used a sample-barcoded 5' primer and a J-beta primer mix. TCRdb fed the 5' RACE reads into MiXCR, producing one record per CDR3 protein. The sample has about 760,000 distinct CDR3 sequences, more than 50% seen once; the top ten hold 20% to 30%. The chain uses TRBV29-1 and TRBJ2-2; no firm D call. Sequencing input: blood. The TCR originated in a man aged 40-49 years in good health. This CDR3 is CSVRLVKFGNTGELFF. In nucleotides, the CDR3 is TGCAGCGTTCGGCTAGTTAAGTTCGGGAACACCGGGGAGCTGTTTTTT.